A single TCR beta chain is shown here with its context. Its antigen is currently unknown. TCRdb redid the calling of the RT-PCR reads with MiXCR, one entry per CDR3 protein. The table records 400,000 to 650,000 distinct CDR3 sequences, approximately 7.7% of them present only once. These data belong to a study of response to subunit inactivated influenza vaccine. Findings and caveats of the study: Authors suggested few new T cells are recruited by each seasonal influenza vaccination.

The CDR3 has 16 residues. V dropped 5 bases and J dropped 0 bases, with 14 bases sitting between them. Germline CDR1 is MNHEY and CDR2 is SVGEGT. The source material was PBMCs from blood, sampled 23 to 25 months after vaccination. The chain carries TRBV6-2 or TRBV6-3 and TRBJ1-5; a weak D match, TRBD1 (6 bases). This TCR was sampled from a man aged 45 to 75 who received an inactivated influenza vaccine. CDR3 amino acids: CASSNPEGVSNQPQHF. CDR3 sequence (DNA): TGTGCCAGCAGTAACCCGGAGGGGGTTAGCAATCAGCCCCAGCATTTT.